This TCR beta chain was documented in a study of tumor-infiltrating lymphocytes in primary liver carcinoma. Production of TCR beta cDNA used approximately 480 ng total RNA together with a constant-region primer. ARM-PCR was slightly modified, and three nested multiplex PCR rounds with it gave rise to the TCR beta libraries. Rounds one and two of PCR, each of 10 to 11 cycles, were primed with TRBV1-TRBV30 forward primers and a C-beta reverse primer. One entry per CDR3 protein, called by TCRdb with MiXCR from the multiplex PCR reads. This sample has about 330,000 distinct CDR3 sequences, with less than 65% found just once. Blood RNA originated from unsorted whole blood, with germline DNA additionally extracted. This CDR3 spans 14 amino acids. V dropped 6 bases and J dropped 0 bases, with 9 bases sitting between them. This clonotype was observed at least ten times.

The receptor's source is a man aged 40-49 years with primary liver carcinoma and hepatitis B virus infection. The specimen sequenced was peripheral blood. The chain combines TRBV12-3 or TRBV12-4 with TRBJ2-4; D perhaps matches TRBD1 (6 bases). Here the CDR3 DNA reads TGTGCCAGCAGCTCAGGGGTAGCCAAAAACATTCAGTACTTC. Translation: CASSSGVAKNIQYF.